A selection of T cell receptor beta chains follows, all from one sample in a study of PD-1 blockade in classical Hodgkin lymphoma. The protocol was immunoSEQ multiplex PCR, while the TCRdb copy is restricted to in-frame clones and leaves out a portion. This table holds approximately 51,000 clones, approximately 70% found once. Sequenced here: peripheral blood mononuclear cells (PBMCs), sampled before the second cycle of nivolumab. These receptors originate from a human donor with classical Hodgkin lymphoma. Both conserved end residues are part of each CDR3. The order of the fields is clone size, D gene, J gene, V gene, CDR3 DNA, CDR3 protein. The D gene is left open where the match is weak. Size tells how often a clone was seen (once, few, many) or the class of an expanded clone, and some rows leave it out.

once TRBD1 TRBJ2-3 TRBV6-5 TGTGCCAGCAAGACAGGGTTAGTGGCAGATACGCAGTATTTT CASKTGLVADTQYF
few TRBD2 TRBJ2-3 TRBV7-2 TGTGCCAGCACCCTTCGACTAGCGGGAGAACCCCCCGATACGCAGTATTTT CASTLRLAGEPPDTQYF
NA NA TRBJ2-3 TRBV9 TGTGCCAGCAGCACCCGGGGGGCGGGACCAGATACGCAGTATTTT CASSTRGAGPDTQYF
NA TRBD1 TRBJ1-1 TRBV7-6 TGTGCCAGCAGCCCCGTCCCAGGGGGGAACACTGAAGCTTTCTTT CASSPVPGGNTEAFF
once NA TRBJ1-5 TRBV18 TGTGCCAGCTCACCGGCCGCCGATCAGCCCCAGCATTTT CASSPAADQPQHF
NA NA TRBJ1-5 TRBV6-1 TGTGCCAGCAGTGAATTCCCAGGCCTTAGCAATCAGCCCCAGCATTTT CASSEFPGLSNQPQHF
few NA TRBJ1-6 TRBV7-9 TGTGCCAGCAGCTTAGGGAATTCAGGTGTCGGGAATTCACCCCTCCACTTT CASSLGNSGVGNSPLHF
NA NA TRBJ1-1 TRBV7-8 TGTGCCAGCAGCTTAAAGCTCACAGGGAACACTGAAGCTTTCTTT CASSLKLTGNTEAFF
NA NA TRBJ2-3 TRBV4-3 TGCGCCAGCAGCCAAGCCCTTTCCGGGAGGGGGCGAGTGAGCACAGATACGCAGTATTTT CASSQALSGRGRVSTDTQYF
NA TRBD1 TRBJ1-1 TRBV7-2 TGTGCCAGCAGCTTAAGGGGGCTTCTGAACACTGAAGCTTTCTTT CASSLRGLLNTEAFF
NA NA TRBJ2-2 TRBV27 TGTGCCAGCAGTTCGGGACTCCCAACCACCGGGGAGCTGTTTTTT CASSSGLPTTGELFF
NA NA TRBJ2-7 TRBV2 TGTGCCAGCTATGGAAACTCCTACGAGCAGTACTTC CASYGNSYEQYF
once NA TRBJ1-1 TRBV7-9 TGTGCCAGCAGCGACGATCGAGCTTTCTTT CASSDDRAFF
once NA TRBJ2-3 TRBV28 TGTGCCAGCAGTCGCTCATTGGGGTTGACAGATACGCAGTATTTT CASSRSLGLTDTQYF
once TRBD1 TRBJ2-3 TRBV5-1 TGCGCCAGCAGGCCGGGACAGGGAGTAGATACGCAGTATTTT CASRPGQGVDTQYF
NA NA TRBJ2-2 TRBV30 TGTGCCTGGAGTGTACTAGGGCCCGGGGAGCTGTTTTTT CAWSVLGPGELFF
NA NA TRBJ2-5 TRBV14 TGTGCCAGCAGCCAACCCATAGCGGCACAAGAGACCCAGTACTTC CASSQPIAAQETQYF
few NA TRBJ1-1 TRBV10-1 TGCGCCAGCTCAAGAGGGGACCCCTCGGGCACTGAAGCTTTCTTT CASSRGDPSGTEAFF
few TRBD2 TRBJ2-7 TRBV27 TGTGCCAGCAGATTCCGGGGGGGAATCTACGAGCAGTACTTC CASRFRGGIYEQYF
NA TRBD2 TRBJ2-1 TRBV7-8 TGTGCCAGCAGCTTAGAAGGCGGGAGTGCGTCCTACAATGAGCAGTTCTTC CASSLEGGSASYNEQFF
NA NA TRBJ1-5 TRBV6-6 TGTGCCAGCACCTCCACAGGGCCCAATCAGCCCCAGCATTTT CASTSTGPNQPQHF
few TRBD2 TRBJ2-5 TRBV29-1 TGCAGCGCTGCGGGAGGGCCGGGGGAGACCCAGTACTTC CSAAGGPGETQYF
NA NA TRBJ2-7 TRBV6-5 TGTGCCAGCAGTTACTCGAGGTGGGATACCTACGAGCAGTACTTC CASSYSRWDTYEQYF
NA NA TRBJ1-2 TRBV6-6 TGTGCCAGCAGTTACGCAGGAAGCGGCTACACCTTC CASSYAGSGYTF
few NA TRBJ1-1 TRBV7-3 TGTGCCAGCAGTTTTTCCCACAGGGATGAAGCTTTCTTT CASSFSHRDEAFF
NA NA TRBJ2-7 TRBV29-1 TGCAGCGTTGAAACAATGGGGTTCCTGGGCGAGCAGTACTTC CSVETMGFLGEQYF
NA NA TRBJ1-4 TRBV30 TGTGCCTGGAGTGGCCACCCTAATGAAAAACTGTTTTTT CAWSGHPNEKLFF
few NA TRBJ2-3 TRBV28 TGTGCCAGCAAAGGAGGAAGACGTCACTATCTCACAGATACGCAGTATTTT CASKGGRRHYLTDTQYF
once TRBD1 TRBJ1-1 TRBV12-5 TGTGCTAGTGGTTTGGGGACAGGGGGGACTGAAGCTTTCTTT CASGLGTGGTEAFF
once NA TRBJ1-4 TRBV30 TGTGCCTGGAGTCGGGGGGGGCCCTCTGAAAAACTGTTTTTT CAWSRGGPSEKLFF
NA TRBD2 TRBJ2-7 TRBV2 TGTGCCAGCAGCGCTCTAGCGGGAGTAGGTAGCTCCTACGAGCAGTACTTC CASSALAGVGSSYEQYF
NA NA TRBJ2-5 TRBV7-3 TGTGCCAGCAGCCGACAGGTCCAAGAGACCCAGTACTTC CASSRQVQETQYF
NA TRBD2 TRBJ2-7 TRBV30 TGTGCCTGGAGTGTACTAGCGGTGACCGAGCAGTACTTC CAWSVLAVTEQYF
NA NA TRBJ1-1 TRBV28 TGTGCCAGCAGTTTAGAGCTCGCCCCCCGAAACACTGAAGCTTTCTTT CASSLELAPRNTEAFF
NA NA TRBJ2-7 TRBV11-2 TGTGCCAGCAGCCTGGCCGAGCAGTACTTC CASSLAEQYF
NA NA TRBJ1-2 TRBV6-4 TGTGCCAGCAGTGAAACAGGACGAGCTAACTATGGCTACACCTTC CASSETGRANYGYTF
NA TRBD2 TRBJ2-1 TRBV4-1 TGCGCCAGCAGCACACGACTAGCGGGAGTGAACAATGAGCAGTTCTTC CASSTRLAGVNNEQFF
NA TRBD1 TRBJ1-1 TRBV18 TGTGCCAGCTCACCACTACCGGGACAGGGGGCCGGGTCTGAAGCTTTCTTT CASSPLPGQGAGSEAFF
NA TRBD2 TRBJ2-2 TRBV4-2 TGTGCCAGCAGCCATGGGACTAGCGGGGGGGAGCTGTTTTTT CASSHGTSGGELFF
NA NA TRBJ2-3 TRBV7-2 TGTGCCAGCACCCCCAGGGGTCACGGAGCAGATACGCAGTATTTT CASTPRGHGADTQYF
NA NA TRBJ1-1 TRBV29-1 TGCAGCGTGCTCCTCACCCCGGACAACACTGAAGCTTTCTTT CSVLLTPDNTEAFF
many NA TRBJ1-3 TRBV6-5 TGTGCCAGCAGCCCAACAGGACTCGGAAACACCATATATTTT CASSPTGLGNTIYF
few NA TRBJ2-5 TRBV27 TGTGCCAGCAGGGCCGAGAACCAAGAGACCCAGTACTTC CASRAENQETQYF
NA NA TRBJ2-6 TRBV6-1 TGTGCCAGCAGTGTTAAGTCCGGGGGCATGTCGGGGGCCAACGTCCTGACTTTC CASSVKSGGMSGANVLTF
NA NA TRBJ1-4 TRBV7-2 TGTGCCAGCAGACCTCAGGGAAATGAAAAACTGTTTTTT CASRPQGNEKLFF
medium-sized NA TRBJ2-3 TRBV6-4 TGTGCCAGCAGTGAGAGAGGGTCGTATACGCAGTATTTT CASSERGSYTQYF
NA TRBD1 TRBJ2-7 TRBV27 TGTGCCAGCAGTACTACAGGGGTCGGGACCTACGAGCAGTACTTC CASSTTGVGTYEQYF
NA NA TRBJ2-3 TRBV6-1 TGTGCCAGCAGTGTCTATCTGGGAGATACGCAGTATTTT CASSVYLGDTQYF
NA TRBD1 TRBJ1-1 TRBV29-1 TGCAGCGTTGCCCTACAGGGGTTGAACACTGAAGCTTTCTTT CSVALQGLNTEAFF
NA TRBD2 TRBJ2-5 TRBV11-2 TGTGCCAGCAGTCGAAGGACTAGCGGGAGCCAAGAGACCCAGTACTTC CASSRRTSGSQETQYF
NA NA TRBJ1-2 TRBV28 TGTGCCAGCAGAGCCCAGGGAGGGGCCTATGGCTACACCTTC CASRAQGGAYGYTF
once TRBD1 TRBJ2-2 TRBV28 TGTGCCAGCCTTGGCTCAAGACAGGGGCGTATCGGGGAGCTGTTTTTT CASLGSRQGRIGELFF
few NA TRBJ2-1 TRBV5-8 TGTGCCAGCAGCCTCCACAATGAGCAGTTCTTC CASSLHNEQFF
NA TRBD1 TRBJ2-1 TRBV6-5 TGTGCCAGCAGTTACGGACAGGGGGTGGACAATGAGCAGTTCTTC CASSYGQGVDNEQFF